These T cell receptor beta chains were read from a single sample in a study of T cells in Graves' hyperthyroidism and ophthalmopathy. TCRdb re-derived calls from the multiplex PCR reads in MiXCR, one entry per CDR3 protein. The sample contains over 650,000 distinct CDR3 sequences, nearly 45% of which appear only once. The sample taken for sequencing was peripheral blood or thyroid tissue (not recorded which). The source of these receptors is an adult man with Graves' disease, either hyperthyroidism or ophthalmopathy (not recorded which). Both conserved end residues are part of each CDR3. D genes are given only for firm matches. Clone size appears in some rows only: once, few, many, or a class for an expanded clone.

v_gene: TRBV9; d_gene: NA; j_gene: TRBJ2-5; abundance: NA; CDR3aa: CASSPRTGEVWTQYF; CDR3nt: TGTGCCAGCAGCCCGAGGACGGGGGAAGTATGGACCCAGTACTTC
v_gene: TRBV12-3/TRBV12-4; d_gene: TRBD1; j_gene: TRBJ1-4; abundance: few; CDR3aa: CASSLTLGQEKLFF; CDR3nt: TGTGCCAGCAGTTTAACCCTGGGACAGGAAAAACTGTTTTTT
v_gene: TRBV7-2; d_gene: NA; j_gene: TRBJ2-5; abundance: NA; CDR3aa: CASSQESSGGAQETQYF; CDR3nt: TGCGCCAGCAGCCAAGAGTCGAGCGGCGGGGCCCAAGAGACCCAGTACTTC
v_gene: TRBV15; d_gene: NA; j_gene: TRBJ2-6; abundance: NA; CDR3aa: CATSRDRGHSGANVLTF; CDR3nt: TGTGCCACCAGCAGAGATAGAGGGCACTCTGGGGCCAACGTCCTGACTTTC
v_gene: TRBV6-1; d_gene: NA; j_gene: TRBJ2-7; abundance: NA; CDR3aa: CATQGGSSYEQYF; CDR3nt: TGTGCCACCCAGGGGGGGAGCTCCTACGAGCAGTACTTC
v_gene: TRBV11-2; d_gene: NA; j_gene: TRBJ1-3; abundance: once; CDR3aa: CASSQDPGRDYGYTIYF; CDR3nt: TGTGCCAGCAGCCAAGACCCAGGCCGTGACTATGGCTACACCATATATTTT
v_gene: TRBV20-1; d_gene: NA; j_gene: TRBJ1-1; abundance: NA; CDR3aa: CSARWGAVNTEAFF; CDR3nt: TGCAGTGCTAGATGGGGGGCCGTGAACACTGAAGCTTTCTTT
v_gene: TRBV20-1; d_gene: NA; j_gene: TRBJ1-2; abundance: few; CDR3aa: CSAHSGNYGYTF; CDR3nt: TGCAGTGCTCATTCGGGGAACTATGGCTACACCTTC
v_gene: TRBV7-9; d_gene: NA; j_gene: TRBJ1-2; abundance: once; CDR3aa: CASSDGVYGYTF; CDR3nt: TGTGCCAGCAGTGATGGGGTGTATGGCTACACCTTC
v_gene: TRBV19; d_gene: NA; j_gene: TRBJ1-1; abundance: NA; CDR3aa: CASARESYTEAFF; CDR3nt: TGTGCCAGTGCTAGGGAGTCGTACACTGAAGCTTTCTTT
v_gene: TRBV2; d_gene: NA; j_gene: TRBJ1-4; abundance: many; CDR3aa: CASTSGTWTEKLFF; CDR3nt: TGTGCCAGTACTTCCGGGACTTGGACTGAAAAACTGTTTTTT
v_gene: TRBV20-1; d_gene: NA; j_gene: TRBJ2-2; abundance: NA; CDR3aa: CSALAPNTGELFF; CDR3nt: TGCAGTGCTTTGGCCCCGAACACCGGGGAGCTGTTTTTT
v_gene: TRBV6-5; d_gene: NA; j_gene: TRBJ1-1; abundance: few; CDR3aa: CASSEGAVTEAFF; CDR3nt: TGTGCCAGCAGTGAAGGCGCAGTCACTGAAGCTTTCTTT
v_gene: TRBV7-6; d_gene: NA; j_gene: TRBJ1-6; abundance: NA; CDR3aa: CASSHPGGHNSPLHF; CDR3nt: TGTGCCAGCAGTCACCCCGGGGGACATAATTCACCCCTCCACTTT
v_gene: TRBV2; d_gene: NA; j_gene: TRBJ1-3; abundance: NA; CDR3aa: CASSESDRANTIYF; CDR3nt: TGTGCCAGCAGTGAGTCCGACCGTGCTAACACCATATATTTT
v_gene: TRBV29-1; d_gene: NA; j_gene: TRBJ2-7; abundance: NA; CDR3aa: CSVRGGQAYEQYF; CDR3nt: TGCAGCGTGCGGGGGGGACAGGCTTACGAGCAGTACTTC
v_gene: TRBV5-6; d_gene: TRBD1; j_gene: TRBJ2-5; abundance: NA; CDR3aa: CASSLAWGQGETQYF; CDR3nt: TGTGCCAGCAGCTTGGCATGGGGACAGGGCGAGACCCAGTACTTC
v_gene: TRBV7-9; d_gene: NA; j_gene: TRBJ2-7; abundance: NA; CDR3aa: CASSWGSNEQYF; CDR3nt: TGTGCCAGCAGCTGGGGGAGCAATGAGCAGTACTTC
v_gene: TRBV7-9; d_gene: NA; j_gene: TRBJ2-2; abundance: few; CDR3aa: CASSRPTPNTGELFF; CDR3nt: TGTGCCAGCAGCCGTCCGACACCGAACACCGGGGAGCTGTTTTTT
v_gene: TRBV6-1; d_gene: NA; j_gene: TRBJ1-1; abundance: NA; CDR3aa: CASSFDYKATEAFF; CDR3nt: TGTGCCAGCAGCTTTGACTATAAGGCCACTGAAGCTTTCTTT
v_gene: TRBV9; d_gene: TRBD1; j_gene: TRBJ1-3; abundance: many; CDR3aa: CASSAGQGAGNTIYF; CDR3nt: TGTGCCAGCAGCGCGGGACAGGGGGCCGGGAACACCATATATTTT
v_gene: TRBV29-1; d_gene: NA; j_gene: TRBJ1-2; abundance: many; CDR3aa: CSVDWGIRYGYTF; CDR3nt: TGCAGCGTTGATTGGGGGATCCGCTATGGCTACACCTTC
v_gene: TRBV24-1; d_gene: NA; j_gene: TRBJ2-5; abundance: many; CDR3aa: CATSDPYREETQYF; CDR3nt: TGTGCCACCAGTGATCCATACAGGGAAGAGACCCAGTACTTC
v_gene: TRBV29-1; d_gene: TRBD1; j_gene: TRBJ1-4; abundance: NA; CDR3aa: CSVVGGTGEKLFF; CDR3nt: TGCAGCGTCGTAGGCGGGACAGGTGAAAAACTGTTTTTT
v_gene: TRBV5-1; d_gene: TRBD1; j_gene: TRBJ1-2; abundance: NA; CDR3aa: CASSLGPTGLNGYTF; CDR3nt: TGCGCCAGCAGCTTGGGCCCGACAGGGTTAAATGGCTACACCTTC
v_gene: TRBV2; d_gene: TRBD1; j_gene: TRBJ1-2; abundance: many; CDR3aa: CASSLDRVYGYTF; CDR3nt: TGTGCCAGCAGCCTCGACAGGGTATACGGCTACACCTTC
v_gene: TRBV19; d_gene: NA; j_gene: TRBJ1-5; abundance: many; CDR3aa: CASSTGPGDQPQHF; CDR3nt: TGTGCCAGTAGTACAGGGCCGGGGGATCAGCCCCAGCATTTT
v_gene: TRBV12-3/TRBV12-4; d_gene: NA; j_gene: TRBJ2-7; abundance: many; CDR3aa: CASSPTHYEQYF; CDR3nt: TGTGCCAGCAGCCCGACTCACTACGAGCAGTACTTC
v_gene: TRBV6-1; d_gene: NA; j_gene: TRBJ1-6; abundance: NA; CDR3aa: CASSELSVNSPLHF; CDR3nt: TGTGCCAGCAGTGAACTGTCTGTAAATTCACCCCTCCACTTT
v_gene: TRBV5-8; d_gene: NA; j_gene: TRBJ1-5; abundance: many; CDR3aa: CASSSLNDQPQHF; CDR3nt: TGTGCCAGCAGCTCGCTGAACGATCAGCCCCAGCATTTT
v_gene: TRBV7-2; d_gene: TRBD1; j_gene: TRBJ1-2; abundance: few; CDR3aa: CASSLLGGAYGYTF; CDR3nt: TGTGCCAGCAGTTTGCTAGGGGGCGCCTATGGCTACACCTTC
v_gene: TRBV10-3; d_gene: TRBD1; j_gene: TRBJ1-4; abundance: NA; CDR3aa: CAISVRDRGLEKLFF; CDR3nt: TGTGCCATCAGTGTGAGGGACAGGGGGCTTGAAAAACTGTTTTTT
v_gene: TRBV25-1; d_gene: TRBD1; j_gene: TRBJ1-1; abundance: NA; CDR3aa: CASSVEADRSTEAFF; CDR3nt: TGTGCCAGCAGCGTTGAAGCGGACAGGAGCACTGAAGCTTTCTTT
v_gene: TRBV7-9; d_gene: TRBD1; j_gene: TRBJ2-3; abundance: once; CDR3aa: CASSSGQGRDTQYF; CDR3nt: TGTGCCAGCAGCTCGGGACAGGGTAGAGATACGCAGTATTTT
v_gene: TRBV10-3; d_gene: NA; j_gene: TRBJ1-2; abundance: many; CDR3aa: CAISESGVQGYTF; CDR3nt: TGTGCCATCAGTGAGTCTGGAGTGCAGGGCTACACCTTC
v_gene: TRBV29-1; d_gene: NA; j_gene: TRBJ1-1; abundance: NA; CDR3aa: CSVVRRVNTEAFF; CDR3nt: TGCAGCGTTGTCCGACGGGTGAACACTGAAGCTTTCTTT
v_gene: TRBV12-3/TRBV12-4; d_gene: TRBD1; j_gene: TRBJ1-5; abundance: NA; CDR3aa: CASSPTNQGGNQPQHF; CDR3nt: TGTGCCAGCAGTCCTACTAATCAGGGGGGCAATCAGCCCCAGCATTTT
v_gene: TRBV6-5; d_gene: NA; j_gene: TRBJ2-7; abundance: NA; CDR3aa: CASSYSRGDEQYF; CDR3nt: TGTGCCAGCAGTTACTCGAGAGGGGACGAGCAGTACTTC
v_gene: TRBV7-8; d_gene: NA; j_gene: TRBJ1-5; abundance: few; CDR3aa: CASSPRPGIGAGDQPQHF; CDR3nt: TGTGCCAGCAGCCCCCGGCCCGGGATTGGTGCAGGAGATCAGCCCCAGCATTTT
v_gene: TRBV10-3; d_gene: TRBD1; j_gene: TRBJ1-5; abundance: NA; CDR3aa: CAISDKGQGSNQPQHF; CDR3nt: TGTGCCATCAGTGATAAGGGACAGGGCTCGAATCAGCCCCAGCATTTT
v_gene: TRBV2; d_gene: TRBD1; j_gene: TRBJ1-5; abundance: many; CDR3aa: CASRETGAGGQPQHF; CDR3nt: TGTGCCAGCAGAGAGACAGGGGCGGGAGGACAGCCCCAGCATTTT
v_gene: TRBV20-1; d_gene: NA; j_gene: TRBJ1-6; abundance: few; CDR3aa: CSARDRGSSYNSPLHF; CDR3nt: TGCAGTGCTAGAGATCGGGGGAGCTCCTATAATTCACCCCTCCACTTT
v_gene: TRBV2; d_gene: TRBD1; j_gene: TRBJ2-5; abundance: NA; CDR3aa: CASTDRGETQYF; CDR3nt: TGTGCCAGCACTGACAGGGGAGAGACCCAGTACTTC
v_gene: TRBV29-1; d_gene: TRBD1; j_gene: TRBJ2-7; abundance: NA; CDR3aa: CSVERGDRAYYEQYF; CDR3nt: TGCAGCGTTGAGAGGGGAGACAGGGCGTACTACGAGCAGTACTTC
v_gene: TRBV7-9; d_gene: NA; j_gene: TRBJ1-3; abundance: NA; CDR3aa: CASSFWQGSGNTIYF; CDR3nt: TGTGCCAGCAGCTTTTGGCAGGGATCTGGAAACACCATATATTTT
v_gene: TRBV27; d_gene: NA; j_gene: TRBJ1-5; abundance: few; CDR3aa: CASSPQWGANQPQHF; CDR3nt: TGTGCCAGCAGTCCACAATGGGGGGCGAATCAGCCCCAGCATTTT
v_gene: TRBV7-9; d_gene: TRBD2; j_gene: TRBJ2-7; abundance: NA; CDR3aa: CASSLSTGTSDEQYF; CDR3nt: TGTGCCAGCAGCCTAAGCACCGGGACTAGCGACGAGCAGTACTTC
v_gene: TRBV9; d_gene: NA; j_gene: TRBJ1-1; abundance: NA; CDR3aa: CASSVGTGVAEAFF; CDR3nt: TGTGCCAGCAGCGTAGGTACCGGGGTGGCTGAAGCTTTCTTT
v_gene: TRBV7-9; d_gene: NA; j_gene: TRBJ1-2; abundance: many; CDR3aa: CASSLATGYGYTF; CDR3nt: TGTGCCAGCAGCTTGGCGACAGGATACGGCTACACCTTC
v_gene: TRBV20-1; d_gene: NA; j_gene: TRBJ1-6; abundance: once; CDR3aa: CSAERAGIGSPLHF; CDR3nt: TGCAGTGCTGAAAGGGCGGGAATCGGGTCACCCCTCCACTTT
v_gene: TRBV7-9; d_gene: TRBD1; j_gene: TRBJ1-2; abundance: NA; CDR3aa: CASKATGGVYGYTF; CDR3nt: TGTGCCAGCAAGGCCACAGGGGGAGTCTATGGCTACACCTTC
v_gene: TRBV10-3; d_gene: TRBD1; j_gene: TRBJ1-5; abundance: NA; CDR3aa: CAISPGQGYNQPQHF; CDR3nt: TGTGCCATCAGCCCGGGACAGGGGTACAATCAGCCCCAGCATTTT
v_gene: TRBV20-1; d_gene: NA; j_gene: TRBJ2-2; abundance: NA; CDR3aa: CSARGSTGELFF; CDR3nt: TGCAGTGCTAGGGGATCGACAGGGGAGCTGTTTTTT
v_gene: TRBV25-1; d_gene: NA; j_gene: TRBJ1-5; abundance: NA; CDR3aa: CASTAGEGQPQHF; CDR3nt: TGTGCCAGCACCGCAGGGGAAGGTCAGCCCCAGCATTTT
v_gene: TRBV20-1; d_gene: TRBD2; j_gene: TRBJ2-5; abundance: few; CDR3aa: CSASPSGRAQTQYF; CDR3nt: TGCAGTGCTAGTCCTAGCGGGAGGGCCCAGACCCAGTACTTC
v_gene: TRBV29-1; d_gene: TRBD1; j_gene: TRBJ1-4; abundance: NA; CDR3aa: CSDEGQGNEKLFF; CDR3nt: TGCAGCGATGAAGGACAGGGTAACGAAAAACTGTTTTTT
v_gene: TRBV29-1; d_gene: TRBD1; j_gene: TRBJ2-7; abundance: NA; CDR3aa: CSVGTGSLEQYF; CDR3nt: TGCAGCGTGGGGACAGGGAGTCTCGAGCAGTACTTC
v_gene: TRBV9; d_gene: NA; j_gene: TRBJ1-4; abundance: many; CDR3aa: CASSLTIGTNEKLFF; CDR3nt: TGTGCCAGCAGCCTCACCATAGGAACTAATGAAAAACTGTTTTTT
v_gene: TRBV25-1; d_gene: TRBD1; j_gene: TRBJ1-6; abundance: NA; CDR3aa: CASGGTGRNSPLHF; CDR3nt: TGTGCCAGCGGGGGGACAGGGCGAAATTCACCCCTCCACTTT
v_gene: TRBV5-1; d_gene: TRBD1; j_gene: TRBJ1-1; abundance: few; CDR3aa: CASRDQGGLNTEAFF; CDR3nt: TGCGCCAGCAGGGACCAGGGGGGCTTGAACACTGAAGCTTTCTTT